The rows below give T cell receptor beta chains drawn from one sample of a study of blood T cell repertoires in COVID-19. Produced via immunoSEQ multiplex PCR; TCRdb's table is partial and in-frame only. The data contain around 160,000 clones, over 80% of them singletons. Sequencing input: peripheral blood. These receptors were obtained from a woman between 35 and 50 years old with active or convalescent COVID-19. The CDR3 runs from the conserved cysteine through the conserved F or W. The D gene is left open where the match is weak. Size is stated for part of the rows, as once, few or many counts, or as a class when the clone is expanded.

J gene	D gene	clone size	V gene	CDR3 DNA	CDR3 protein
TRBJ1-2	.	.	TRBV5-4	TGTGCCAGCAGCTTGGACAGCCTCTATGGCTACACCTTC	CASSLDSLYGYTF
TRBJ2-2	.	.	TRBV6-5	TGTGCCAGCCGTCGGCAGGGGAACACCGGGGAGCTGTTTTTT	CASRRQGNTGELFF
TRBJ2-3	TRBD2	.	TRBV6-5	TGTGCCAGCAGTTATGTGGCGGGAGTAGGGACAGATACGCAGTATTTT	CASSYVAGVGTDTQYF
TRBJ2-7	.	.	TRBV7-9	TGTGCCAGCAGCCCGGGGATTAGCGAGCAGTACTTC	CASSPGISEQYF
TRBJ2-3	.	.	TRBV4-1	TGCGCCAGCAGCTCCGTAGAATTCACAGATACGCAGTATTTT	CASSSVEFTDTQYF
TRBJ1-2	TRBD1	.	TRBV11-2	TGTGCCAGCAGCTCAATTGGGACAGACTATGGCTACACCTTC	CASSSIGTDYGYTF
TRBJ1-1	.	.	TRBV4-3	TGCGCCAGCAGCCAAAGAACGGTCGGGGGAGACACTGAAGCTTTCTTT	CASSQRTVGGDTEAFF
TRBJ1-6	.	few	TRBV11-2	TGTGCCAGCAGCCCGTTCGCGGGAAATTCACCCCTCCACTTT	CASSPFAGNSPLHF
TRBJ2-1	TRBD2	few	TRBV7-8	TGTGCCAGCAGCTTCTATATAGGCCTAGCGGGAGACAATGAGCAGTTCTTC	CASSFYIGLAGDNEQFF
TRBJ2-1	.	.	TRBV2	TGTGCCAGCAAGAGGGGGGGGATATACAATGAGCAGTTCTTC	CASKRGGIYNEQFF
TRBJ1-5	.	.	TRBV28	TGTGCCAGCAGTTTTTCGGGGAATAGCAATCAGCCCCAGCATTTT	CASSFSGNSNQPQHF
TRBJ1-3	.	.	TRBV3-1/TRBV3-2	TGTGCCAGCAGCCAAGACCAGCACGGGACTGGAAACACCATATATTTT	CASSQDQHGTGNTIYF
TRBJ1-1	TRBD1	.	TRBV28	TGTGCCAGCAGCCCACCAGGGGGCACTGAAGCTTTCTTT	CASSPPGGTEAFF
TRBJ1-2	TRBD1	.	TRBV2	TGTGCCAGCTACAGGGGTGGCTACACCTTC	CASYRGGYTF
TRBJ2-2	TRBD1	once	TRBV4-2	TGTGCCAGCAGCCAAGAGCGGCGGCAGGGGGCGGGCACCGGGGAGCTGTTTTTT	CASSQERRQGAGTGELFF
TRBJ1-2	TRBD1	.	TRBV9	TGTGCCAGCACCGAATGGACAGGGGATGGGTATGGCTACACCTTC	CASTEWTGDGYGYTF
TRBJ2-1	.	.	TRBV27	TGTGCCAGTAAAGTTCTAGCCGCCGATGAGCAGTTCTTC	CASKVLAADEQFF
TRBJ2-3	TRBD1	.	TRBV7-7	TGTGCTAGCAGCTCGGGTCCGGACAGGGGGCGGAATACGCAGTATTTT	CASSSGPDRGRNTQYF
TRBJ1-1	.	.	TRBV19	TGTGCCAGTAGCCGGCCGGGGGGCACTGAAGCTTTCTTT	CASSRPGGTEAFF
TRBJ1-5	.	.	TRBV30	TGTGCCTGGAGTGGTGGGGGAGGCCAGCCCCAGCATTTT	CAWSGGGGQPQHF
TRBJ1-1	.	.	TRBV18	TGTGCCAGCTCACCCCGGGCCGCGGGGAACACTGAAGCTTTCTTT	CASSPRAAGNTEAFF
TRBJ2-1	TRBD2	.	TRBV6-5	TGTGCCAGCAGTTCGGGACTAGTCCCCTACAATGAGCAGTTCTTC	CASSSGLVPYNEQFF